The 27 T cell receptor beta chains below all came from one sample that was sequenced in a study of PD-1 blockade in classical Hodgkin lymphoma. The table came from immunoSEQ multiplex PCR; TCRdb's copy has only in-frame clones and leaves some out. In the table there are tens of thousands of clones, over 85% of which are singletons. Time point described: newly diagnosed, previously untreated cHL patient sample. Sequenced material: peripheral blood mononuclear cells (PBMCs). These receptors all stem from a human donor with classical Hodgkin lymphoma.

The chain combines TRBV6-1 with TRBJ1-5; D uncertain. The ends were cut back, 4 bases at V and 3 bases at J, with 7 bases in the middle. CDR1 and CDR2 (germline): MNHNS, SASEGT. This CDR3 has 13 amino acids. The CDR3 DNA follows: TGTGCCAGCAGTGTGGAGGACAATCAGCCCCAGCATTTT. Protein product: CASSVEDNQPQHF.

The chain links TRBV28 to TRBJ1-2, with a weak D call TRBD1 (5 bases). Trimming took 8 bases from V and 8 from J, leaving 9 bases between them. Germline V CDR1 and CDR2: MDHEN, SYDVKM. The CDR3 contains 10 residues. The DNA of the CDR3 is TGTGCCAGCCAGGGTCAAGGCTACACCTTC. Translating gives CASQGQGYTF.

This chain connects TRBV4-3 to TRBJ2-5; possibly TRBD2 for D (6 bases). This CDR3 is built from 16 residues. With 0 bases removed from V and 4 bases from J, the gap between germline ends came to 15 bases. Germline CDR1 and CDR2: LGHNA and YSLEER. CDR3 in amino acids: CASSQDGGGLLETQYF. The CDR3 nucleotides read TGCGCCAGCAGCCAAGATGGAGGAGGGTTATTAGAGACCCAGTACTTC.

The chain has TRBV2 and TRBJ1-1, with D maybe TRBD1 (6 bases). The V gene's germline CDR1 is SNHLY and CDR2 FYNNEI. Trimming left V 8 bases short and J 4 bases short, with 17 bases between. This CDR3 is built from 14 residues. Here the CDR3 DNA reads TGTGCCAGCCGGGGGGGGGCTCTTATCACTGAAGCTTTCTTT. It codes for CASRGGALITEAFF.

The chain recombines TRBV6-5 with TRBJ2-7, with D tentatively TRBD1 or TRBD2 (6 bases each). The CDR3 has 15 residues. The V end lost 5 bases, the J end lost 2 bases, and 16 bases lay between the germline ends. Germline V lookup: CDR1 MNHEY, CDR2 SVGAGI. CDR3 DNA: TGTGCCAGCAGTGGGGGCCGGGACTGGACCTACGAGCAGTACTTC. Residues: CASSGGRDWTYEQYF.

The chain links TRBV6-1 to TRBJ2-7; a weak D match, TRBD2 (6 bases). The CDR3 length is 14 residues. Deletions cut 7 bases from V and 3 bases from J, with 16 bases between. Germline values: CDR1 MNHNS, CDR2 SASEGT. The CDR3 is CASTTGTGNYEQYF. Written as DNA, the CDR3 is TGTGCCAGCACAACCGGGACTGGAAACTACGAGCAGTACTTC.

DNA for the CDR3: TGTGCCAGTAGGTTTTCGTGGTCCGAATCTCAGCCCCAGCATTTT. This translates into CASRFSWSESQPQHF. The chain uses TRBV19 and TRBJ1-5; D gene unclear. V lost 6 bases, J lost 6 bases, and 18 bases lay in between. Looked up from germline, CDR1 is LNHDA and CDR2 is SQIVND (reference sequence). CDR3 size: 15 residues.

The chain uses TRBV27 and TRBJ2-1; possible D gene TRBD2, 6 bases. The V and J ends lost 8 bases and 7 bases respectively, with 21 bases between them. The CDR3 loop spans 15 amino acids. CDR1 MNHEY and CDR2 SMNVEV come from the germline V gene (reference sequence). The CDR3 DNA is TGTGCCAGCGCTGTGCCGGGAGAGGAGATAAATGAGCAGTTCTTC. It specifies CASAVPGEEINEQFF.

The chain has TRBV19 and TRBJ2-7, with TRBD1 identical over 7 bases. Per germline, CDR1 LNHDA and CDR2 SQIVND (reference sequence). V lost 4 bases, J lost 2 bases, and 5 bases stayed unmatched. The CDR3 consists of 14 residues. CDR3 in DNA: TGTGCCAGTAGTAATTACAGGGGTCCCTACGAGCAGTACTTC. Residues: CASSNYRGPYEQYF.

The V gene is TRBV10-3, the J gene TRBJ2-7; D tentatively fits TRBD1 or TRBD2 (5 bases each). The CDR3 is made up of 16 amino acids. The V gene lost 0 bases and the J gene lost 1 base, with 13 bases spanning the gap. From germline, CDR1 is ENHRY and CDR2 SYGVKD. The CDR3 loop reads CAISESRGSASYEQYF. DNA for the CDR3: TGTGCCATCAGTGAGTCAAGGGGTAGCGCATCCTACGAGCAGTACTTC.

The genes are TRBV7-8 and TRBJ2-7; the match to TRBD2 covers 14 bases. With V trimmed by 5 bases and J by 5 bases, 8 bases remained unmatched. Germline V CDR1 and CDR2: SGHVS, FQNEAQ. CDR3 length: 16 amino acids. The CDR3, as DNA: TGTGCCAGCAGCAGCGGGACTAGCGGGAGTGGCGACGAGCAGTACTTC. Translation: CASSSGTSGSGDEQYF.

This clone appeared once. The chain is built from TRBV6-1 and TRBJ2-2; perhaps TRBD1 as D (6 bases). Looked up from germline, CDR1 is MNHNS and CDR2 is SASEGT. The CDR3 consists of 14 residues. V gave up 7 bases and J gave up 1 base, with 10 bases separating them. In nucleotides, the CDR3 is TGTGCCAGCACAATACAGGGGAACACCGGGGAGCTGTTTTTT. Amino acid sequence: CASTIQGNTGELFF.

The V call is TRBV10-3, the J call TRBJ2-3; 7 nucleotides match TRBD1. The CDR3 runs 15 residues. V shed 8 bases, J shed 1 base, and the junction held 9 bases outside the gene matches. CDR1 is ENHRY, CDR2 SYGVKD, per germline. The CDR3 bases are TGTGCCATCCAAGGGGGCCGTAGGGGCACAGATACGCAGTATTTT. Translating it yields CAIQGGRRGTDTQYF.

The rearrangement joins TRBV10-3 to TRBJ2-7, with 9 bases aligning to TRBD2. Unmatched junction bases numbered 7, after V lost 5 bases and J lost 2 bases. Germline CDR1 and CDR2: ENHRY and SYGVKD. The CDR3 extends over 15 amino acids. The CDR3 DNA reads as TGTGCCATCAGTCCCAGGACTAGCGCCGCCTACGAGCAGTACTTC. Its translation: CAISPRTSAAYEQYF.

V usage is TRBV2 and J usage is TRBJ1-2; perhaps TRBD1 as D (6 bases). The germline CDR1 and CDR2 sequences are SNHLY and FYNNEI. Trimming pared 6 bases from V and 9 bases from J, leaving 20 bases between. The CDR3 runs 14 residues. The CDR3 loop is CASRLSDGGRSYTF. Written as DNA, the CDR3 is TGTGCCAGCAGACTTTCCGACGGGGGGCGCAGCTACACCTTC.

V is TRBV9 and J is TRBJ1-2, with D hard to call. Germline CDR1 reads SGDLS; CDR2 reads YYNGEE. This CDR3 is built from 13 residues. Trimming cost V 7 bases and J 2 bases, with 12 bases left between them. The CDR3: CASGDFVNYGYTF. Written as DNA, the CDR3 is TGTGCCAGCGGGGATTTTGTGAACTATGGCTACACCTTC.

The CDR3 nucleotides are TGTGCCAGCAGCACCGGTCAGAAGGGACTAGCGGGAGCTTCCTACAATGAGCAGTTCTTC. Residues: CASSTGQKGLAGASYNEQFF. The chain employs TRBV9 and TRBJ2-1; 14 nucleotides match TRBD2. V dropped 4 bases and J dropped 1; count of bases not matched to a gene: 13. The CDR3 runs to 20 residues. Germline CDR1 SGDLS, CDR2 YYNGEE.

The chain carries TRBV28 and TRBJ1-2; D not resolved. The CDR3 loop spans 11 amino acids. Trimming left V 4 bases short and J 8 bases short, with 8 bases between. Germline V gene sequence: CDR1 MDHEN, CDR2 SYDVKM. The CDR3 nucleotides read TGTGCCAGCAGTTCAACCCGGGGCTACACCTTC. Translated: CASSSTRGYTF.

This rearrangement joins TRBV11-2 to TRBJ2-2, with 11 bases fitting TRBD1. The CDR3 sequence is 15 residues long. J was trimmed by 8 bases and V by 5 bases; bases with no gene match: 7. The germline CDR1 and CDR2 sequences are SGHAT and FQNNGV. CDR3 DNA sequence: TGTGCCAGCAGCACCTCGGACAGGGGGCGAGGGGAGCTGTTTTTT. Its protein is CASSTSDRGRGELFF.

The chain recombines TRBV19 with TRBJ2-3, with 8 bases that match TRBD2. The J segment lost 6 bases and the V segment lost 3 bases, leaving 20 bases of the junction unmatched. The CDR3 runs 19 residues. Germline values: CDR1 LNHDA, CDR2 SQIVND (reference sequence). This CDR3 is CASSIRTRFAGGARDTQYF. The CDR3 nucleotides read TGTGCCAGTAGTATCCGGACTCGGTTTGCGGGAGGAGCTCGGGATACGCAGTATTTT.

The chain uses TRBV28 and TRBJ2-3; the match to TRBD1 covers 8 bases. V shed 5 bases and J 1 base; nucleotides not matched to a gene: 2. This CDR3 region has 14 residues. Germline V gene sequence: CDR1 MDHEN, CDR2 SYDVKM. CDR3 in amino acids: CASSTTGGTDTQYF. DNA for the CDR3: TGTGCCAGCAGTACGACAGGGGGCACAGATACGCAGTATTTT.

There are a few counts of this clone. The J gene is TRBJ2-1, the V gene TRBV29-1; 7 nucleotides align to TRBD1. V shed 6 bases, J shed 9 bases, and the junction held 8 bases outside the gene matches. The CDR3 consists of 12 residues. Per the germline V gene, CDR1 is SQVTM and CDR2 is ANQGSEA. The CDR3 sequence: CSVNRGKGEQFF. CDR3 nucleotides: TGCAGCGTGAACAGGGGTAAAGGTGAGCAGTTCTTC.

This chain uses TRBV5-1 with TRBJ2-3; TRBD1 agrees at 7 bases. The CDR3 spans 14 residues. The J segment lost 3 bases and the V segment lost 4 bases, leaving 5 bases of the junction unmatched. Germline assignment: CDR1 SGHRS and CDR2 YFSETQ. CDR3 nucleotide sequence: TGCGCCAGCAGCCAGGGACAGTTTACAGATACGCAGTATTTT. As protein: CASSQGQFTDTQYF.

This sequence joins TRBV7-2 and TRBJ2-7; D gene unclear. Germline V gene sequence: CDR1 SGHTA, CDR2 FQGNSA. This CDR3 has 12 amino acids. V was cut by 4 bases and J by 3 bases, with 7 bases left in between. CDR3: CASSSTLYEQYF. CDR3 DNA sequence: TGTGCCAGCAGCTCAACACTCTACGAGCAGTACTTC.

This rearrangement joins TRBV19 to TRBJ1-2; 7 nucleotides agree with TRBD1. The CDR3 totals 15 residues. Germline V gene data show CDR1 as LNHDA and CDR2 as SQIVND (reference sequence). V shed 6 bases and J 3 bases; nucleotides not matched to a gene: 10. The CDR3 protein is CASRTGSFGDYGYTF. CDR3 nucleotide sequence: TGTGCCAGTAGGACAGGGTCCTTTGGGGACTATGGCTACACCTTC.

CDR3 DNA sequence: TGTGCCAGCCGGGACGGAGGTTTCTACGAGCAGTACTTC. The encoded protein is CASRDGGFYEQYF. The rearrangement uses TRBV11-2 and TRBJ2-7; perhaps D is TRBD1 or TRBD2 (5 bases each). The CDR3 extends over 13 amino acids. The ends were cut back, 8 bases at V and 3 bases at J, with 14 bases in the middle. Looked up from germline, CDR1 is SGHAT and CDR2 is FQNNGV. The whole variable domain, remainder taken from reference TRBV11-2 and TRBJ2-7, is EAGVAQSPRYKIIEKRQSVAFWCNPISGHATLYWYQQILGQGPKLLIQFQNNGVVDDSQLPKDRFSAERLKGVDSTLKIQPAKLEDSAVYLCASRDGGFYEQYFGPGTRLTVT.

This chain joins TRBV29-1 and TRBJ1-2; D is unresolved. CDR1 and CDR2 from the germline V gene are SQVTM and ANQGSEA. CDR3 length: 13 residues. V was clipped by 6 bases and J by 8 bases, with 19 bases between them. The CDR3 DNA is TGCAGCGTCCAAATCCCGGAAGGCGGGGGCTACACCTTC. This encodes CSVQIPEGGGYTF.